This T cell receptor (beta chain) was observed in a study of T and B cells in COVID-19 patients. This clonotype was observed many times. The antigen remains undetermined. Trimming shortened V by 3 bases and J by 4 bases, and 12 bases separated the two germline ends. The CDR3 sequence is 15 residues long. Looked up from germline, CDR1 is KGHSH and CDR2 is LQKENI. Multiplex PCR with BIOMED2 TRB-A/B primer pools amplified TRB rearrangements. One entry per CDR3 protein, called by TCRdb with MiXCR from the multiplex PCR reads. The sample shows 23,000 or so distinct CDR3 sequences, about 30% of them seen only once. Regarding the study as a whole: In COVID-19 patients, T cell receptor beta variable and joining gene use was reportedly strongly skewed. Highly clonal in active COVID-19, TRB repertoires exceeded healthy-donor diversity and richness at recovery.

Blood genomic DNA input for TRB amplification was about 220-500 ng. This rearrangement joins TRBV18 to TRBJ2-2; possible D gene TRBD1, 6 bases. The sample comprised blood. The receptor comes from a human donor who had recovered from COVID-19. The CDR3 bases are TGTGCCAGCTCACCTCTCAGGGGTGGCACCGGGGAGCTGTTTTTT. It specifies CASSPLRGGTGELFF.